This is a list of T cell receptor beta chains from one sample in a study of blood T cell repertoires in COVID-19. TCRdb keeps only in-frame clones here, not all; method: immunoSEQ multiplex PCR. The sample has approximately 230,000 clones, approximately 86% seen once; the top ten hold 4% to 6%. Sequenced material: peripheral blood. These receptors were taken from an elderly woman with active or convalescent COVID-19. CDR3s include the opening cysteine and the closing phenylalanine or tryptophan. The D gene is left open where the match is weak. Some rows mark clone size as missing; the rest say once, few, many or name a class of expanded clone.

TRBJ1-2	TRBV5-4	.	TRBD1	CASSLDRGFGYTF	TGTGCCAGCAGCTTGGACAGGGGGTTCGGCTACACCTTC
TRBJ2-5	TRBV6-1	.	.	CASSDMSAGQETQYF	TGTGCCAGCAGTGATATGAGTGCGGGACAAGAGACCCAGTACTTC
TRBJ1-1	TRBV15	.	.	CATSPRRVTEAFF	TGTGCCACCAGCCCGAGGCGGGTGACTGAAGCTTTCTTT
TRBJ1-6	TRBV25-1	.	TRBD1	CASSTGTGSNNSPLHF	TGTGCCAGCAGTACCGGGACAGGATCCAATAATTCACCCCTCCACTTT
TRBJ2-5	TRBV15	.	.	CATSRDPSETQYF	TGTGCCACCAGCAGAGATCCCTCCGAGACCCAGTACTTC
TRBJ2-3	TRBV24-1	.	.	CAISGDHLTDTQYF	TGTGCCATCTCAGGGGACCACCTCACAGATACGCAGTATTTT
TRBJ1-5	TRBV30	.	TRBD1	CAWSVLGTGIKPQHF	TGTGCCTGGAGTGTACTGGGGACAGGGATCAAGCCCCAGCATTTT
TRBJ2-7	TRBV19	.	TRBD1	CASSTPTGTPYEQYF	TGTGCCAGTAGTACCCCGACAGGGACCCCCTACGAGCAGTACTTC
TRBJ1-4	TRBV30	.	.	CAWSVRGEKLFF	TGTGCCTGGAGTGTACGGGGTGAAAAACTGTTTTTT
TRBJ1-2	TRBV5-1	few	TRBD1	CASSLDGQGADYGYTF	TGCGCCAGCAGCTTGGATGGACAGGGGGCCGACTATGGCTACACCTTC
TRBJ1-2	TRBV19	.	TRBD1	CASRDRTNYGYTF	TGTGCCAGTAGGGACAGGACTAACTATGGCTACACCTTC
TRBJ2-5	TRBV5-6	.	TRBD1	CASSFEGASVQETQYF	TGTGCCAGCAGCTTCGAGGGGGCGAGTGTCCAAGAGACCCAGTACTTC
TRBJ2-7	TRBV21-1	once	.	CARRTSGNPFYEQYF	TGTGCCCGTAGGACTAGCGGGAACCCCTTCTACGAGCAGTACTTC
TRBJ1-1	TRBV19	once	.	CASSMGEGTEAFF	TGTGCCAGTAGTATGGGTGAGGGTACTGAAGCTTTCTTT
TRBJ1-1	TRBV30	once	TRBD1	CAWSDRQGSNTEAFF	TGTGCCTGGAGTGATCGACAGGGGTCGAACACTGAAGCTTTCTTT
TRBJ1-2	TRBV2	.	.	CASSPTENYGYTF	TGTGCCAGCAGCCCGACAGAAAACTATGGCTACACCTTC
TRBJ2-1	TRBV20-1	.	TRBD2	CSASAPGLAGGNEQFF	TGCAGTGCTAGTGCACCGGGACTAGCGGGGGGGAATGAGCAGTTCTTC
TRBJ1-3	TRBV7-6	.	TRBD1	CASSQPGTANTIYF	TGTGCCAGCAGCCAACCCGGGACAGCCAACACCATATATTTT
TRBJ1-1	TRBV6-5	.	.	CASGRGEAFF	TGTGCCAGCGGCCGGGGTGAGGCTTTCTTT
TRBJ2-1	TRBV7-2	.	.	CASSLGFGGNEQFF	TGTGCCAGCAGCTTAGGGTTTGGGGGGAATGAGCAGTTCTTC
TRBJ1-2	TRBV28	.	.	CASSWSQLYGYTF	TGTGCCAGCAGTTGGAGTCAGCTCTACGGCTACACCTTC
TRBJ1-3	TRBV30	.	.	CAWSAQISSGNTIYF	TGTGCCTGGAGTGCTCAGATTTCCTCTGGAAACACCATATATTTT
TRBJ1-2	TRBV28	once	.	CASTRTSNYGYTF	TGTGCCAGCACCCGGACATCTAACTATGGCTACACCTTC
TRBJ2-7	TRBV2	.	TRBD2	CASSDPSGVEPYEQYF	TGTGCCAGCAGTGATCCTAGCGGGGTTGAGCCCTACGAGCAGTACTTC
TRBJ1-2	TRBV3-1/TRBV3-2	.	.	CASSPGHLFNYGYTF	TGTGCCAGCAGCCCCGGACATTTATTCAACTATGGCTACACCTTC
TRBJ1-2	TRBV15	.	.	CATSRDRGGVGGYTF	TGTGCCACCAGCAGAGATCGTGGGGGGGTCGGTGGCTACACCTTC
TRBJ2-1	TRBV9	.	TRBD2	CASSFQPGLAGYNEQFF	TGTGCCAGCAGCTTTCAACCGGGACTAGCGGGTTACAATGAGCAGTTCTTC
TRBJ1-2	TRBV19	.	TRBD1	CASRIFPGQGYYGYTF	TGTGCCAGTAGGATTTTTCCGGGACAGGGATACTATGGCTACACCTTC
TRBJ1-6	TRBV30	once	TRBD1	CAWSQGAPPLHF	TGTGCCTGGAGCCAGGGGGCTCCACCCCTCCACTTT
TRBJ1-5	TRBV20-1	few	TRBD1	CSASPGTGLRQPQHF	TGCAGTGCTAGTCCCGGGACAGGTTTGAGGCAGCCCCAGCATTTT
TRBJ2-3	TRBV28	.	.	CATSAIGAYTDTQYF	TGTGCCACCAGTGCCATCGGAGCGTACACAGATACGCAGTATTTT
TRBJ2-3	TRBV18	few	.	CASSPPSLTDTQYF	TGTGCCAGCTCACCACCTTCCCTAACAGATACGCAGTATTTT
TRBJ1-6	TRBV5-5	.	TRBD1	CASTRQGLTYNSPLHF	TGTGCCAGCACCCGACAGGGGTTAACCTATAATTCACCCCTCCACTTT
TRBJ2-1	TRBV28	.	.	CASSLLPGSYNEQFF	TGTGCCAGCAGTTTACTGCCGGGGAGCTACAATGAGCAGTTCTTC
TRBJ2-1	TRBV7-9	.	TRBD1	CASSLGQGIIWEQFF	TGTGCCAGCAGCTTGGGACAGGGGATTATATGGGAGCAGTTCTTC
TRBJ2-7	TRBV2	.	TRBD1	CASKKGQFGALEQYF	TGTGCCAGCAAAAAGGGACAGTTTGGGGCTTTGGAGCAGTACTTC
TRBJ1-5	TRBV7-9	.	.	CASSLGGGVHQPQHF	TGTGCCAGCAGCTTAGGGGGAGGGGTTCATCAGCCCCAGCATTTT
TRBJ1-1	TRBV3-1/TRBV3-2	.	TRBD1	CASSVDRGTEAFF	TGTGCCAGCAGCGTCGACAGGGGCACTGAAGCTTTCTTT
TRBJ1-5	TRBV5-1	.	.	CASSLDGQTNNQPQHF	TGCGCCAGCAGCTTGGATGGACAGACAAACAATCAGCCCCAGCATTTT
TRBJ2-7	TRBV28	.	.	CASTQQRGPYEQYF	TGTGCCAGCACCCAACAACGAGGCCCCTACGAGCAGTACTTC
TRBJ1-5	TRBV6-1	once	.	CASSETGQNNQPQHF	TGTGCCAGCAGTGAAACCGGACAGAACAATCAGCCCCAGCATTTT
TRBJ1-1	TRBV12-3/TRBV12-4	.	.	CASSFQGTEAFF	TGTGCCAGCAGTTTCCAGGGCACTGAAGCTTTCTTT
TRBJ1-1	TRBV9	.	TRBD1	CASSAGTASLNTEAFF	TGTGCCAGCAGCGCCGGGACAGCATCACTGAACACTGAAGCTTTCTTT
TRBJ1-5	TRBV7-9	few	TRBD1	CASSSGQGGQPQHF	TGTGCCAGCAGCTCTGGACAGGGCGGACAGCCCCAGCATTTT
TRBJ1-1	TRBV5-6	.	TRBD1	CASTRRQGLRAEAFF	TGTGCCAGCACCCGAAGACAGGGTTTAAGGGCTGAAGCTTTCTTT